This T cell receptor beta chain was sequenced for a study of T cells in Graves' hyperthyroidism and ophthalmopathy. About the research overall: Blood was drawn when the patient was first diagnosed and still untreated.

RNA transcripts served as the template for amplifying TCR beta CDR3 regions. HTBI primers drove first-round RT-PCR of the TCR CDR3. One entry per CDR3 protein results from TCRdb running MiXCR on the multiplex PCR reads. The table records approximately 370,000 distinct CDR3 sequences, roughly 17% of them present only once. This clonotype was detected only a few times. Patients aged 18 to 65 with hyperthyroidism were newly diagnosed, with duration under 2 months. The CDR3 loop spans 14 amino acids. J was trimmed by 4 bases and V by 5 bases; bases with no gene match: 6. In germline, CDR1 is SNHLY, CDR2 FYNNEI.

Material: blood. The chain carries TRBV2 and TRBJ1-2; 8 bases map to TRBD1. The clonotype comes from a woman in her 30s with Graves' hyperthyroidism that later progressed to Graves' ophthalmopathy. CDR3 coding DNA: TGTGCCAGCAGTAATACAGGGGGGATCTATGGCTACACCTTC. This translates into CASSNTGGIYGYTF.